The T cell receptor (beta chain) under discussion was sequenced for a study of T cell responses to AZD1222 COVID-19 vaccine. General observations from the study: Only a handful of AZD1222 recipients, six or seven in all, had baseline seropositivity. Females made up more of the donors, who were largely white British, and clonal diversity may have come out too low. Sampling captured repertoires only after the peak T cell response.

The method was immunoSEQ multiplex PCR; TCRdb's version includes in-frame clones alone and lacks a portion of them. The table has over 130,000 clones, roughly 92% seen once; the top ten hold more than 4.5%. With regard to this clone: Its specificity is unknown.

V lost 5 bases, J lost 2 bases, and 11 bases lay in between. The CDR3 consists of 14 residues. Per the germline V gene, CDR1 is SEHNR and CDR2 is FQNEAQ (reference sequence). The clonotype comes from an adult in good health. Sequences were derived from peripheral blood, sampled on day 0 of AZD1222 vaccination. The V gene is TRBV7-9, the J gene TRBJ2-3; possibly TRBD1 for D (5 bases). CDR3 in DNA: TGTGCCAGCAGCCCCCAGACAGCCACAGATACGCAGTATTTT. It translates to CASSPQTATDTQYF.